This T cell receptor (beta chain) is from a study of blood T cell repertoires in COVID-19. Only in-frame clones appear in the TCRdb table, and some are missing; sequencing was by immunoSEQ multiplex PCR. The sample includes roughly 79,000 clones, 80% to 85% of them seen just once. Sequenced material: peripheral blood. The origin of this receptor is a man over 45 with acute or convalescent COVID-19.

In nucleotides, the CDR3 is TGTGCCAGCAGCCAGACAGATCAAGAGACCCAGTACTTC. Residues: CASSQTDQETQYF. The J gene is TRBJ2-5, the V gene TRBV3-1 (or the pseudogene TRBV3-2); D may be TRBD1 (5 bases). This CDR3 contains 13 residues. CDR1 and CDR2 from the germline V gene are LGHDT and YNNKEL (reference sequence). The V gene lost 3 bases and the J gene lost 2 bases, with 7 bases spanning the gap.